This section outlines one T cell receptor (beta chain) sequence together with its context. J was trimmed by 4 bases and V by 2 bases; bases with no gene match: 7. CDR1 is SGHTA, CDR2 FQGTGA, per germline. The CDR3 runs to 17 residues. This record comes from a study of blood T cell repertoires in COVID-19. In the study overall: The samples span acute and convalescent COVID-19 from the United States, Italy and Spain. T cells, B-cell-depleted T cells, or PBMCs provided the cDNA or gDNA that served as material.

As processed by the authors: Amplifying reference gene primers gave estimates of nucleated cell counts. Data came from immunoSEQ multiplex PCR; TCRdb stores just in-frame clones and leaves some out. V and J calls and clone size are those listed in that table; D and trimming were worked out from the DNA. The table shows over 130,000 clones, with about 90% occurring only once. The clonotype comes from a man in his 60s with active or convalescent COVID-19. This chain joins TRBV7-3 and TRBJ2-1; 11 bases are a match to TRBD2. Sequenced sample: peripheral blood. This CDR3 reads CASSLWGTSGTYNEQFF. In nucleotides, the CDR3 is TGTGCCAGCAGCTTATGGGGGACTAGCGGAACGTACAATGAGCAGTTCTTC.